The TCR beta chain under discussion was sequenced for a study of naive and memory T cell subsets. CD4 T cells were positively selected, then CD8 T cells from the CD4-negative fraction. An equimolar mix of two oligonucleotides served as the beta constant-region primer for TRBC1 and TRBC2. Ligated cDNA was amplified by four rounds of PCR with nested alpha and beta constant-region primers and SP2. One entry per CDR3 protein, called by TCRdb with MiXCR from the UMI-ligation and nested PCR reads. The table shows 25,000 to 30,000 distinct CDR3 sequences, with roughly 10% occurring only once. This CDR3 comprises 15 residues. Germline assignment: CDR1 SQVTM and CDR2 ANQGSEA. Trimming took 4 bases from V and 2 from J, leaving 18 bases between them. This clonotype occurred a few times. The antigen is unknown. Overall study results and limits: Over 95% of naive TCR sequences appeared only once after error correction, unlike memory subsets. Activation and differentiation may alter RNA-based TCR counts.

Sequencing was performed on effector memory CD4+ T cells from blood. Sample subset: effector memory, CD45RA- CD27-. This clonotype originated in a human donor in good health. The chain recombines TRBV29-1 with TRBJ2-7; D possibly corresponds to TRBD2 (6 bases). CDR3 nucleotide sequence: TGCAGCGTTGGGGTCCGGGCAGGGAGGACCTACGAGCAGTACTTC. Translating gives CSVGVRAGRTYEQYF.